This T cell receptor beta chain is drawn from a study of persistence of HIV-infected CD4 T cells. Study-wide findings and caveats: Rare CMV-responding cells carrying HIV-1 proviruses were not analyzed separately for TCR.

Lysates of CMV-infected fibroblasts at 10 ug/mL stimulated these cells. CD40L/CD69 double-negative CD45RO-high memory CD4+ T cells were collected. V gave up 5 bases and J gave up 3 bases, with 10 bases separating them. The CDR3 extends over 13 amino acids. Sequencing used immunoSEQ version 4 in survey mode. Generated by immunoSEQ multiplex PCR, the TCRdb table keeps only in-frame clones and is missing some. The table lists around 35,000 clones, around 80% of them singletons, with around 1.5% in the top ten. A word on this clone: Its antigen is not known.

This chain joins TRBV12-3 or TRBV12-4 and TRBJ1-1, with D uncertain. The receptor was derived from an adult man with HIV who was CMV-seropositive. Sequencing used CD4+ T cells sorted from PBMCs after approximately 19-hour stimulation, obtained from a patient who received antiretroviral therapy. The CDR3 loop is CASSRVLYTEAFF. The DNA of the CDR3 is TGTGCCAGCAGTCGCGTTCTTTACACTGAAGCTTTCTTT.